This T cell receptor beta chain was retrieved from a study of blood T cells in healthy people across ages. Germline trimming cut 0 bases from V and 7 bases from J; bases unmatched to any gene: 9. This CDR3 has 16 residues. The V gene's germline CDR1 is SGHTA and CDR2 FQGNSA. A second PCR of 7 to 11 cycles used a sample-barcoded 5' primer and a J-beta primer mix. A template-switch adaptor that had 12 random nucleotides put a tag on each cDNA molecule. TCRdb processed the 5' RACE reads anew with MiXCR; each CDR3 protein has one entry. The sample lists 2 million or so distinct CDR3 sequences, 40% to 55% occurring once.

This rearrangement joins TRBV7-2 to TRBJ1-2, with 9 nucleotides matching TRBD1. This receptor was obtained from a woman aged 40-49 years in good health. Sequencing was performed on blood. Written as DNA, the CDR3 is TGTGCCAGCAGCTTAGCCCTCCCGGGACAGGGCGGTGGCTACACCTTC. Protein sequence: CASSLALPGQGGGYTF.